This T cell receptor (beta chain) appears in the sequencing data of a study of T cell repertoires in cytomegalovirus infection. Germline lookup yields CDR1 MNHEY and CDR2 SVGEGT. V was clipped by 2 bases and J by 4 bases; unmatched bases: 3. The CDR3 covers 16 residues. TCRdb re-analysed the reads in MiXCR, keeping a single row per CDR3 protein. The data show roughly 120,000 distinct CDR3 sequences, 25% to 35% seen once. On this clonotype: Its specificity is not known.

The TCR sequence derives from a human donor in good health (CMV status not recorded). Some clones in this sample may be carry-over from other donors' samples. This chain uses TRBV6-2 or TRBV6-3 with TRBJ2-1; TRBD2 aligns across 12 bases. The sequenced sample was CD8+ T cells from cultured PBMCs, obtained from culture after CMV antigen stimulation. In DNA form, the CDR3 reads TGTGCCAGCAGTTACGTAGGACTAGCGGGGTACAATGAGCAGTTCTTC. This encodes CASSYVGLAGYNEQFF.